This TCR beta chain was found in a study of shared clonotypes between healthy human individuals. Findings and limits, study-wide: Larger richness was generally estimated for naive than memory subsets. The generation probabilities recorded for non-shared clonotypes fell below those of clonotypes shared by all four donors.

Per the study methods: As immunoSEQ supplied junction-only sequences (without quality scores), filtering differed. Assay used: immunoSEQ multiplex PCR; TCRdb lists only in-frame clones, some missing. For V, J and clone size, that table is used; D and trimming come from the DNA. Among some 2.3 million clones, approximately 93% were seen once, and the ten largest hold about 0.39%. The donors were all Caucasian adults (living in Nashville, Tennessee). In the case of this clone: The antigen is unknown.

What was sequenced was naive CD4+ T cells from PBMCs. Subset denoted: CD45RA+ positively selected. This sequence originates from a man in his late teens or twenties in good health. Some clones in this sample may be carry-over from other donors' samples.

CDR3 DNA sequence: TGTGCCAGCTCACCGAGGGGGCTAGCGGGAGGGGGCGAGCAGTACTTC. It is translated as CASSPRGLAGGGEQYF. This chain connects TRBV18 to TRBJ2-7, with 12 bases aligning to TRBD2. The germline CDR1 and CDR2 sequences are KGHSH and LQKENI. This CDR3 is 16 amino acids long. The junction had 9 bases not matched to a gene; V was cut back by 3 bases and J by 6 bases.